This T cell receptor (beta chain) stems from a study of OX40 agonist ivuxolimab in advanced cancers. Concerning the study at large: The costimulatory receptor OX40 (CD134) was targeted by ivuxolimab, a fully human IgG2 agonistic monoclonal antibody. Intravenous ivuxolimab was administered to patients every 2 weeks at six dose levels: 0.01, 0.1, 0.3, 1.5, 3 and 10 mg/kg. Among the 50 to 55 dose-escalation patients, approximately 20 had hepatocellular carcinoma, roughly 15 melanoma, 9 renal cell carcinoma and 9 head and neck cancer. In the dose-escalation cohort, 82.7% of patients were male, and the mean age was approximately 60 years, with a range of about 23 to 85. Patients were allowed to have had prior anti-PD-1, anti-PD-L1 or anti-CTLA-4 therapy, and about 40% of the dose-escalation patients had been treated with checkpoint inhibitors. Three dose-escalation patients achieved partial responses, one with hepatocellular carcinoma and two with cutaneous melanoma. The point of sequencing TCRbeta in the periphery was to test whether ivuxolimab changed TCR sequence diversity and drove clonal T-cell expansion. The paper reports the monotherapy dose-escalation portion (N = 52 patients) of the phase I ivuxolimab trial. What the authors observed across the whole study: Low levels of normalized T-cell clonal expansion were also seen in some nonresponding patients. At doses from 0.1 to 3.0 mg/kg, clonal expansion was seen in both CD4+ and CD8+ blood T cells between baseline and week 6. Antigen specificity was not determined for the clonally expanded peripheral T cells. In the 0.1-3.0 mg/kg groups, partial responders were among the patients with the lowest normalized peripheral clonal expansion, particularly in CD8+ T cells. After ivuxolimab, expanded clones were on average more numerous among CD8+ T cells than among CD4+ T cells.

This clone has just one count. Its binding antigen is unknown. Base qualities are missing; no much larger clone stands one base away. Trimming at the junction amounts to 4 bases on V and 5 bases on J, and the germline ends lie 12 bases apart. CDR1 SGHTA and CDR2 FQGTGA are derived from the germline V gene. The CDR3 has 14 amino acids, counting the end cysteine and phenylalanine. Here the CDR3 DNA is all that survives: 42 bases in frame from base 1. Patients with autoimmune disease history or receiving systemic immunosuppression were excluded from the trial. Peripheral blood for TCR sequencing was collected from all dose cohorts at baseline, on cycle 4 day 1, and on cycle 7 day 1. Samples were obtained from an open-label, multicenter, first-in-human phase I dose-escalation trial of ivuxolimab. Adults with locally advanced or metastatic head and neck squamous cell, hepatocellular, melanoma or renal cell carcinoma were enrolled in the trial. Before TCR sequencing, CD4+ and CD8+ T cells were separately sorted from peripheral blood.

To sequence the TCRbeta CDR3 region, genomic DNA was isolated from the sorted cells. The immunoSEQ Assay was used for sequencing of TCRbeta CDR3 regions. TCRdb mirrors the immuneACCESS table, restricted to in-frame sequences. Some clones are absent from its copies; in checked studies, under half trace to an unresolved V gene, and the reason for the others is unknown. The sample table contains about 82,000 clones; only one count was recorded for 85% of them. About 2.3% of the sample rests with the top ten. The sequence was obtained from an adult with an advanced solid tumor such as melanoma, head and neck, liver or kidney cancer. Here the sequenced sample was CD4+ or CD8+ T cells sorted from blood, taken in a trial of the OX40 agonist ivuxolimab. The V and J segments used are TRBV7-3 and TRBJ2-1, and possibly TRBD1, on 6 matching bases. CDR3 protein: CASSSMGANNEQFF. The DNA reads as follows: TGTGCCAGCAGCTCTATGGGGGCAAACAATGAGCAGTTCTTC. The CDR3 plus the reference TRBV7-3 and TRBJ2-1 genes for the other parts give the full variable domain: GAGVSQTPSNKVTEKGKYVELRCDPISGHTALYWYRQSLGQGPEFLIYFQGTGAADDSGLPNDRFFAVRPEGSVSTLKIQRTERGDSAVYLCASSSMGANNEQFFGPGTRLTVL.